This T cell receptor beta chain was obtained from a study of shared clonotypes between healthy human individuals. The method was immunoSEQ multiplex PCR; TCRdb's version includes in-frame clones alone and lacks a portion of them. The sample carries roughly 660,000 clones, roughly 88% recorded once. The CDR3 spans 14 residues. Germline V CDR1 and CDR2: SGHKS, YYEKEE (reference sequence). V dropped 4 bases and J dropped 4; count of bases not matched to a gene: 5. Caucasian adults living in Nashville, Tennessee, provided all samples. CD8 memory combined CD45RO+ cells with CCR7-negative CD45RA+ TemRA cells.

The TCR was taken from a man aged 18-30 years in good health. Some clones in this sample may be carry-over from other donors' samples. The sequenced sample was memory CD8+ T cells from PBMCs. Subset defined: CD45RO+ cells pooled with CCR7-negative TemRA cells. This chain connects TRBV5-5 to TRBJ1-1, with 9 bases identical to TRBD1. The DNA for the CDR3 is TGTGCCAGCAGCGTGGACAGGGGAGGCACTGAAGCTTTCTTT. Translated, it gives CASSVDRGGTEAFF.